The 2 T cell receptor beta chains reported below all come from one sample, sequenced in a study of blood T cell repertoires in COVID-19. Sequenced by immunoSEQ multiplex PCR; TCRdb stores in-frame clones only, minus some. The sample has 300,000 to 350,000 clones, roughly 90% seen once; the top ten hold roughly 1%. Sequencing was done on a sample of PBMCs or T cells enriched from blood (not recorded which). The source of these receptors is a woman aged 25 to 39 who had recovered from COVID-19.

V and J are TRBV29-1 and TRBJ1-1; the match to TRBD1 covers 8 bases. J gave up 3 bases and V 7 bases, and 19 bases lay outside the gene matches. The CDR3 totals 17 residues. Germline CDR1 is SQVTM and CDR2 is ANQGSEA. Here the CDR3 reads CSDGGAGTGLRDTEAFF. As DNA, the CDR3 is TGCAGCGACGGGGGTGCCGGGACAGGTCTAAGGGACACTGAAGCTTTCTTT.

This clone appeared once. The chain is built from TRBV2 and TRBJ2-3; 7 bases align to TRBD1. This CDR3 spans 16 amino acids. V gave up 2 bases and J gave up 1 base; unmatched junction bases: 6. CDR1 is SNHLY, CDR2 FYNNEI, per germline. This chain's CDR3 is CASSESGQVGTDTQYF. The DNA of the CDR3 is TGTGCCAGCAGTGAATCTGGACAGGTTGGCACAGATACGCAGTATTTT.